This T cell receptor beta chain was sequenced during a study of human T cells and chemical hapten exposure. This clonotype was detected many times. Time point meaning: pre-sensitization, week 0. Treatment specified: therapeutic diphenylcyclopropenone sensitization with weekly scalp DPC. Total RNA was extracted from unfractionated whole blood. The CDR3 sequence is 16 residues long. Trimming pared 3 bases from V and 0 bases from J, leaving 11 bases between. Germline V gene data show CDR1 as SGHVS and CDR2 as FQNEAQ. TCRdb used MiXCR to reprocess the RACE reads, holding one entry per CDR3 protein. The sample includes about 51,000 distinct CDR3 sequences, around a tenth seen only once; the top ten take 11% to 15%.

The sequence was collected from a woman between 35 and 50 years old with alopecia areata. Some clones in this sample may be carry-over from other donors' samples. V and J are TRBV7-8 and TRBJ1-4; D call uncertain. Specimen: whole blood, collected in connection with sensitization to the hapten diphenylcyclopropenone (DPC). The CDR3 region has the DNA TGTGCCAGCAGCTTGAAGATCACAGCAACTAATGAAAAACTGTTTTTT. It encodes CASSLKITATNEKLFF.